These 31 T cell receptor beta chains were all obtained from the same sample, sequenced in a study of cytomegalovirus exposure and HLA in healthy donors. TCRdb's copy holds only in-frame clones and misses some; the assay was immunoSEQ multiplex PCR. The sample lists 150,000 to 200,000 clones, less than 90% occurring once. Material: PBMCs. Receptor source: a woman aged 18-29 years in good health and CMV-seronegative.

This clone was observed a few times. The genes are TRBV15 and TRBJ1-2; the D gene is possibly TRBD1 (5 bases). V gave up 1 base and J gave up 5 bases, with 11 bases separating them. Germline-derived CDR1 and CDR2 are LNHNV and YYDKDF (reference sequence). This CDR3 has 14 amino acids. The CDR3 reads CATSRGQGDYGYTF. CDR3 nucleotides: TGTGCCACCAGCAGAGGGCAGGGCGATTATGGCTACACCTTC.

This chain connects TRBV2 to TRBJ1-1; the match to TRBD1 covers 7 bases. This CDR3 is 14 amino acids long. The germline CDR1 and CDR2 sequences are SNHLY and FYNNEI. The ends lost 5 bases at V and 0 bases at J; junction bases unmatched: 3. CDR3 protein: CASSYGTVNTEAFF. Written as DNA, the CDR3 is TGTGCCAGCAGTTACGGGACAGTGAACACTGAAGCTTTCTTT.

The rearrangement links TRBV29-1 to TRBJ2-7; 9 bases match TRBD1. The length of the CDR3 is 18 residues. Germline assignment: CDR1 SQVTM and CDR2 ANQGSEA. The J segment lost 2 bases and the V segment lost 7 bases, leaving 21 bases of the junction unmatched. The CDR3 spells CSATRVLNRGQIPYEQYF. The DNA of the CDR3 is TGCAGCGCCACTAGAGTTTTGAACAGGGGGCAAATTCCCTACGAGCAGTACTTC.

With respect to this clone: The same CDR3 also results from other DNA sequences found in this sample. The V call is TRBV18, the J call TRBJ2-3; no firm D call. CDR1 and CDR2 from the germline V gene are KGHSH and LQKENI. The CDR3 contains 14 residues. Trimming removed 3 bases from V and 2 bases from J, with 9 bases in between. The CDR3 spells CASSPADYTDTQYF. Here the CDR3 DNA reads TGTGCCAGCTCACCGGCGGATTACACAGATACGCAGTATTTT.

The CDR3 coding sequence is TGTGCCAGCTCACCAGGGAGGGGAAGAGCCTCGAACACTGAAGCTTTCTTT. Its protein product is CASSPGRGRASNTEAFF. The J gene is TRBJ1-1, the V gene TRBV18, with a possible D match to TRBD1 (5 bases). This CDR3 region has 17 residues. V was pared by 2 bases and J by 1 base, with 17 bases between. Germline CDR1 and CDR2: KGHSH and LQKENI.

The CDR3 here is CASSSLGTNNEQFF. Written as DNA, the CDR3 is TGTGCCAGCAGTTCCCTCGGGACTAACAATGAGCAGTTCTTC. This chain joins TRBV27 and TRBJ2-1; 7 nucleotides agree with TRBD2. CDR1 is MNHEY and CDR2 is SMNVEV in the germline V gene (reference sequence). The CDR3 loop spans 14 amino acids. The V gene end was trimmed by 4 bases and the J gene end by 5 bases; junction bases not matched to a gene: 5.

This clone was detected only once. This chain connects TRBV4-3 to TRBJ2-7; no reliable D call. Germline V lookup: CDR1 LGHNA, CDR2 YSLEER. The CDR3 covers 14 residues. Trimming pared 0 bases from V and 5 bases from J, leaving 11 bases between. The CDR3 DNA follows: TGCGCCAGCAGCCAAGAGACGGGTTACGACGAGCAGTACTTC. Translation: CASSQETGYDEQYF.

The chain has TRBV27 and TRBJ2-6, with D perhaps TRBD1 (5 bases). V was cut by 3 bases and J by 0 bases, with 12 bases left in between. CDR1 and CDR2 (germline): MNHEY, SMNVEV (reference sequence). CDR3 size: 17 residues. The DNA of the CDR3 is TGTGCCAGCAGTTTTAGGGGCGGATACTCTGGGGCCAACGTCCTGACTTTC. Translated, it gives CASSFRGGYSGANVLTF.

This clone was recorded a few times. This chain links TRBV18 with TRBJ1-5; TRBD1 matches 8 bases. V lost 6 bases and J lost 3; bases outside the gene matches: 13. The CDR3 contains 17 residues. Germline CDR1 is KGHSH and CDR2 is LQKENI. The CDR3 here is CASSPPSVDRANQPQHF. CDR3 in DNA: TGTGCCAGCTCTCCCCCAAGTGTGGACAGGGCCAATCAGCCCCAGCATTTT.

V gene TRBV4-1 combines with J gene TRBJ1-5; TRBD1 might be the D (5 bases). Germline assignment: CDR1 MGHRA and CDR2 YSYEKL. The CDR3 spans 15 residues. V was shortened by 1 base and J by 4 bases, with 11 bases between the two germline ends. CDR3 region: CASSQGRGGNQPQHF. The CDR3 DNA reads TGCGCCAGCAGCCAAGGAAGGGGAGGAAATCAGCCCCAGCATTTT.

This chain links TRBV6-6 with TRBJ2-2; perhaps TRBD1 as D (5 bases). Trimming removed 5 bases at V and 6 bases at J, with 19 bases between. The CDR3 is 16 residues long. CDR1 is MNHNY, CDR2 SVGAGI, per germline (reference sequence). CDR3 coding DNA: TGTGCCAGCAGTCCTTCAGGGATGGTAGTGGCCGGGGAGCTGTTTTTT. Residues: CASSPSGMVVAGELFF.

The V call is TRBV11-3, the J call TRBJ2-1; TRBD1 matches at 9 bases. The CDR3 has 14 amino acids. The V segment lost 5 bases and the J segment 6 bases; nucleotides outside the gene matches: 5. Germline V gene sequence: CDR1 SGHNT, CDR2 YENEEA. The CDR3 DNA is TGTGCCAGCAGCAAGGGACAGGGACTCAATGAGCAGTTCTTC. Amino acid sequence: CASSKGQGLNEQFF. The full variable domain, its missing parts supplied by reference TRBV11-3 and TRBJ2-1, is EAGVVQSPRYKIIEKKQPVAFWCNPISGHNTLYWYLQNLGQGPELLIRYENEEAVDDSQLPKDRFSAERLKGVDSTLKIQPAELGDSAVYLCASSKGQGLNEQFFGPGTRLTVL.

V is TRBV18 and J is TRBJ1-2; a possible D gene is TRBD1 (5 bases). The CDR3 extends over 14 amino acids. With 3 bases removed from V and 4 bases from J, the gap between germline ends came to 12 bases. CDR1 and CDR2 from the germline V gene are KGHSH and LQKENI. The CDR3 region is CASSPGGGGYGYTF. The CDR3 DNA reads TGTGCCAGCTCACCCGGGGGTGGAGGCTATGGCTACACCTTC.

CDR3: CASNVEGSYEQYF. In nucleotides, the CDR3 is TGTGCCAGCAACGTGGAGGGGTCGTACGAGCAGTACTTC. The V gene is TRBV7-8, the J gene TRBJ2-7; possible D gene TRBD2, 6 bases. Germline V gene lookup returns CDR1 SGHVS and CDR2 FQNEAQ. V lost 7 bases to trimming and J lost 4 bases, with 14 bases between them. CDR3 length: 13 residues.

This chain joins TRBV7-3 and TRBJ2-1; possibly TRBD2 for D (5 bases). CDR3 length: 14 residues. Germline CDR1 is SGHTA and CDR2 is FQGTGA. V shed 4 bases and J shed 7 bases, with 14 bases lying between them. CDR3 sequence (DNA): TGTGCCAGCAGCTCACGTGGGGAGTTGAATGAGCAGTTCTTC. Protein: CASSSRGELNEQFF.

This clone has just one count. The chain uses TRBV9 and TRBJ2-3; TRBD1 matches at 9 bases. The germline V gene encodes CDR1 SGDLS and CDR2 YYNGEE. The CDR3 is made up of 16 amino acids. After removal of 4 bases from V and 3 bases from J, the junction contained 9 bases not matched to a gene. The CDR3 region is CASSPRTGERTDTQYF. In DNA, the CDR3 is TGTGCCAGCAGCCCTCGGACAGGGGAGAGGACAGATACGCAGTATTTT.

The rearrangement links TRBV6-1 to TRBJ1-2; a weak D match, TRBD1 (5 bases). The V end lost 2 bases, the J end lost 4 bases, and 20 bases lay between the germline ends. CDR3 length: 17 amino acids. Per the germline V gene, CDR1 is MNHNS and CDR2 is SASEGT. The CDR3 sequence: CASSEKPETVNLYGYTF. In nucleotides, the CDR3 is TGTGCCAGCAGTGAAAAGCCCGAGACAGTCAACCTCTATGGCTACACCTTC.

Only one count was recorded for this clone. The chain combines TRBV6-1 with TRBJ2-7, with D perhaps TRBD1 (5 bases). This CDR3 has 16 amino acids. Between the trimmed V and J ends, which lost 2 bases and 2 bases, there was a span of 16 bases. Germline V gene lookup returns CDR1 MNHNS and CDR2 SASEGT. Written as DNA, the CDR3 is TGTGCCAGCAGTGAATTGGCGACAGACCTTACCTACGAGCAGTACTTC. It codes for CASSELATDLTYEQYF.

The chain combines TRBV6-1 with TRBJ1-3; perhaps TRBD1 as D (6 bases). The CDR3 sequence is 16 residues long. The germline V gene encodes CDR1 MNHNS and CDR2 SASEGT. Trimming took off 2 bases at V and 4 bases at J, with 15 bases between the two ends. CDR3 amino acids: CASSEHLAGQGNTIYF. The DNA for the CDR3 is TGTGCCAGCAGTGAACATTTAGCTGGACAGGGAAACACCATATATTTT.

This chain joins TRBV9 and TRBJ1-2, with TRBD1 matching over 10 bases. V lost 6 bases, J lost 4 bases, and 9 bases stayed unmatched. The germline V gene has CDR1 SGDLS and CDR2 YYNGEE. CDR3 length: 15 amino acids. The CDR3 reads CASTLSGQGSYGYTF. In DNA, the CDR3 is TGTGCCAGCACTCTGTCGGGACAGGGGTCCTATGGCTACACCTTC. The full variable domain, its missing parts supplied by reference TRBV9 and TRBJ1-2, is DSGVTQTPKHLITATGQRVTLRCSPRSGDLSVYWYQQSLDQGLQFLIQYYNGEERAKGNILERFSAQQFPDLHSELNLSSLELGDSALYFCASTLSGQGSYGYTFGSGTRLTVV.

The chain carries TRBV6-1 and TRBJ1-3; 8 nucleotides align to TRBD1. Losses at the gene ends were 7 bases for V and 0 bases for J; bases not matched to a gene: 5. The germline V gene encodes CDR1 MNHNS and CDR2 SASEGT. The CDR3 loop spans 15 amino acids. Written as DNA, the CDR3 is TGTGCCAGCATGATCGACAGGGGCTCTGGAAACACCATATATTTT. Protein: CASMIDRGSGNTIYF.

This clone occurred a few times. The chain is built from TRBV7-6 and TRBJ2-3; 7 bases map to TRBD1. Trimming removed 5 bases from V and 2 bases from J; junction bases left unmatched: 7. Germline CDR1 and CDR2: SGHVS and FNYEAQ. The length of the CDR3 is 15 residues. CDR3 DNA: TGTGCCAGCAGCCGGACGGACAGGAACACAGATACGCAGTATTTT. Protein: CASSRTDRNTDTQYF.

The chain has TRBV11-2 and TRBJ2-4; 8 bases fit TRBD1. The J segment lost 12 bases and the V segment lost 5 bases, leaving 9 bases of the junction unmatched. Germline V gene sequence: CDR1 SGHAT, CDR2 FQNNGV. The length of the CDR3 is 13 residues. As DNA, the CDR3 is TGTGCCAGCAGCCTTACGACGGGACAGGATCAGTACTTC. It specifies CASSLTTGQDQYF. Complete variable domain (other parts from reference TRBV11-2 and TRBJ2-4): EAGVAQSPRYKIIEKRQSVAFWCNPISGHATLYWYQQILGQGPKLLIQFQNNGVVDDSQLPKDRFSAERLKGVDSTLKIQPAKLEDSAVYLCASSLTTGQDQYFGAGTRLSVL.

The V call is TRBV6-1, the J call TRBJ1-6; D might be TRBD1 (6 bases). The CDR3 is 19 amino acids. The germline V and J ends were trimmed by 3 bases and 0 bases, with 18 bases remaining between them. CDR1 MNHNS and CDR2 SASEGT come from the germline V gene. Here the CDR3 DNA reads TGTGCCAGCAGTGAGCTCCCCTTAACAGGGAGCTCCTATAATTCACCCCTCCACTTT. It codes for CASSELPLTGSSYNSPLHF.

The DNA for the CDR3 is TGTGCCAGTAGTATTCTAACGGTCTACACCTTC. It translates to CASSILTVYTF. V and J are TRBV19 and TRBJ1-2; no definite D call. Deletions cut 3 bases from V and 10 bases from J, with 9 bases between. The CDR3 has 11 residues. Germline CDR1 LNHDA, CDR2 SQIVND (reference sequence).

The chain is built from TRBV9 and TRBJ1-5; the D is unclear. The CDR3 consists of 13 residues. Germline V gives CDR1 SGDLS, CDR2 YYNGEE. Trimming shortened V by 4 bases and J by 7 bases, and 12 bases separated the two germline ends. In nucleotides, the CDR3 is TGTGCCAGCAGCCCTCTCCCGGGACAGCCCCAGCATTTT. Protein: CASSPLPGQPQHF.

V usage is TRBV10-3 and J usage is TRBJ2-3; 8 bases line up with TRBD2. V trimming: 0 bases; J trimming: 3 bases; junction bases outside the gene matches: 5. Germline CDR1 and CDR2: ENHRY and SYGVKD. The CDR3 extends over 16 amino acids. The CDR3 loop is CAISESTGGRTDTQYF. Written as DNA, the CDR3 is TGTGCCATCAGTGAGTCGACGGGGGGGCGGACAGATACGCAGTATTTT.

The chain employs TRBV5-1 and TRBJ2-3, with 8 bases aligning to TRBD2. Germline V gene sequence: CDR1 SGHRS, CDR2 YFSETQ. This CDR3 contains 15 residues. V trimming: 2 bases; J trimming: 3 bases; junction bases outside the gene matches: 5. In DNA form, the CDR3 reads TGCGCCAGCAGCTTCCGGGGGGGCGAAACAGATACGCAGTATTTT. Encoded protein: CASSFRGGETDTQYF.

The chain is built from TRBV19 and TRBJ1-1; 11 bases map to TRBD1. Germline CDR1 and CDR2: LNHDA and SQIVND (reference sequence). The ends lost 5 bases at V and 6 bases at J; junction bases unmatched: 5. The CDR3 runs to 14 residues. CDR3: CASSPQGQGAEAFF. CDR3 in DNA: TGTGCCAGTAGTCCGCAGGGACAGGGGGCTGAAGCTTTCTTT. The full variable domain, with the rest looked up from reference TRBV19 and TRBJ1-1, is DGGITQSPKYLFRKEGQNVTLSCEQNLNHDAMYWYRQDPGQGLRLIYYSQIVNDFQKGDIAEGYSVSREKKESFPLTVTSAQKNPTAFYLCASSPQGQGAEAFFGQGTRLTVV.

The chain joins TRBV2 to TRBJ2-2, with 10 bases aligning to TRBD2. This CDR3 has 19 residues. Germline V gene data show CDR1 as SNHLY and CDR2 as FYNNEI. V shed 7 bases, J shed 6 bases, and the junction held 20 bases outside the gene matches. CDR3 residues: CASTSLQSSGRALAGELFF. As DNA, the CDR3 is TGTGCCAGCACCTCGCTGCAATCGAGCGGGAGGGCCCTCGCCGGGGAGCTGTTTTTT.

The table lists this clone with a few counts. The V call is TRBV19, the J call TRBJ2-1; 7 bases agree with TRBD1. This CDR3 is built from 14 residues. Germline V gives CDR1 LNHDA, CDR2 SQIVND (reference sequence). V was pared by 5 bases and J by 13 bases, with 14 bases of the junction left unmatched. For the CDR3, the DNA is TGTGCCAGTAGTCCCCGGGACAGCCTGAGAGGTCAGTTCTTC. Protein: CASSPRDSLRGQFF. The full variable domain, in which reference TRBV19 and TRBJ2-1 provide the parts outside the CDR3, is DGGITQSPKYLFRKEGQNVTLSCEQNLNHDAMYWYRQDPGQGLRLIYYSQIVNDFQKGDIAEGYSVSREKKESFPLTVTSAQKNPTAFYLCASSPRDSLRGQFFGPGTRLTVL.